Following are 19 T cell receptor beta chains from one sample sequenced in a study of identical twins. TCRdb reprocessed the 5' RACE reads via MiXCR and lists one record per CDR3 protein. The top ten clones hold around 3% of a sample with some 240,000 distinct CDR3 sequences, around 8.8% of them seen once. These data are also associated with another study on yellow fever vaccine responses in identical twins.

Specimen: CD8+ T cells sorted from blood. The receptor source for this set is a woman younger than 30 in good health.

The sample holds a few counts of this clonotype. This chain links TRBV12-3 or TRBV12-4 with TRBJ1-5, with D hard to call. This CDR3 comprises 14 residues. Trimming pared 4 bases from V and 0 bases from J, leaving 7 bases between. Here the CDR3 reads CASSSAVSNQPQHF. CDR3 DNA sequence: TGTGCCAGCAGTTCAGCGGTTAGCAATCAGCCCCAGCATTTT.

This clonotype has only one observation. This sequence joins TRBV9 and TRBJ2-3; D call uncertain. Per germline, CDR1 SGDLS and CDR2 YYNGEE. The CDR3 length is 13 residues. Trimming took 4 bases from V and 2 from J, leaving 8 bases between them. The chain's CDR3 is CASSFLTTDTQYF. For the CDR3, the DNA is TGTGCCAGCAGCTTTTTAACCACAGATACGCAGTATTTT.

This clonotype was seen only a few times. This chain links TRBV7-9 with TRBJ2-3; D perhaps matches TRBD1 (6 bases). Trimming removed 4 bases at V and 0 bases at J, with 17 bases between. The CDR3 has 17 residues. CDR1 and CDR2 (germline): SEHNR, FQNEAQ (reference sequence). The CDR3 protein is CASSSRPGEPSTDTQYF. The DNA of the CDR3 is TGTGCCAGCAGCTCACGGCCAGGGGAACCTAGCACAGATACGCAGTATTTT.

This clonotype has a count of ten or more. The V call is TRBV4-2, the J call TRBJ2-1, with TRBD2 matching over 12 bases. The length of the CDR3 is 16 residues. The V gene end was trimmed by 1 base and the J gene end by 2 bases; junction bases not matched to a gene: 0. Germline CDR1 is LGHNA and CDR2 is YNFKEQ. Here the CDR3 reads CASSQASGGAYNEQFF. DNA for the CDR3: TGTGCCAGCAGCCAAGCTAGCGGGGGGGCCTACAATGAGCAGTTCTTC.

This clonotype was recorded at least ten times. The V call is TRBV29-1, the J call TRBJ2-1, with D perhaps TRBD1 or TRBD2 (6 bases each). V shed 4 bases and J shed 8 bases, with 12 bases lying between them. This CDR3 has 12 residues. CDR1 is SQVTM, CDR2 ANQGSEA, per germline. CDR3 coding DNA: TGCAGCGTTGGTGGGGGGCCCGATGAGCAGTTCTTC. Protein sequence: CSVGGGPDEQFF.

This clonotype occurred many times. CDR3: CASSFSHIQYF. As DNA, the CDR3 is TGTGCCAGCAGTTTCTCTCACATTCAGTACTTC. This chain joins TRBV12-3 or TRBV12-4 and TRBJ2-4; D not certain. V was trimmed by 3 bases and J by 8 bases, leaving 5 bases between them. CDR3 length: 11 residues.

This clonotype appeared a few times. CDR3 DNA: TGTGCCAGCAGTTTACAGGGGCCCCCAATTGATGATACGCAGTATTTT. Protein: CASSLQGPPIDDTQYF. J is TRBJ2-3 and V is TRBV27; a possible D gene is TRBD1 (6 bases). CDR3 length: 16 residues. Trimming shortened V by 2 bases and J by 6 bases, and 18 bases separated the two germline ends. Looked up from germline, CDR1 is MNHEY and CDR2 is SMNVEV (reference sequence).

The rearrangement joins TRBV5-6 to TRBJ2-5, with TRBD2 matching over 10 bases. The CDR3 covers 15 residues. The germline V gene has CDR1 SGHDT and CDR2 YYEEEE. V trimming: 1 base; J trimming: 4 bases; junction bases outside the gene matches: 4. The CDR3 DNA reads TGTGCCAGCAGCTTGAGCGGGGGGGCCGCAGAGACCCAGTACTTC. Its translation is CASSLSGGAAETQYF.

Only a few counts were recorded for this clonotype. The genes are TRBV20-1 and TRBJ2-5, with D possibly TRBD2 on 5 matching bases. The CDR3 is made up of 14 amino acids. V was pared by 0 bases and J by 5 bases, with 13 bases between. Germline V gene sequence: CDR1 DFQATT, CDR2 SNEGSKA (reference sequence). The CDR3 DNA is TGCAGTGCTAGAGATCTGAGGGAGACGGAGACCCAGTACTTC. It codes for CSARDLRETETQYF.

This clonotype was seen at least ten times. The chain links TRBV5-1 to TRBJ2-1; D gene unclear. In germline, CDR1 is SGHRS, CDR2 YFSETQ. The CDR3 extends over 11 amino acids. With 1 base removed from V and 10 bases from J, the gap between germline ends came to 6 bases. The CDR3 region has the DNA TGCGCCAGCAGCTTGTGGACCGAGCAGTTCTTC. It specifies CASSLWTEQFF. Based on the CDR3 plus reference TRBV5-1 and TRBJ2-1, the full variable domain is KAGVTQTPRYLIKTRGQQVTLSCSPISGHRSVSWYQQTPGQGLQFLFEYFSETQRNKGNFPGRFSGRQFSNSRSEMNVSTLELGDSALYLCASSLWTEQFFGPGTRLTVL.

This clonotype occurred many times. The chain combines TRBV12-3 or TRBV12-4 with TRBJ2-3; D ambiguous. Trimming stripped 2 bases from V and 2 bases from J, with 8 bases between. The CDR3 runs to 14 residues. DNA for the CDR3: TGTGCCAGCAGTTTAATGGGCCTCACAGATACGCAGTATTTT. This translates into CASSLMGLTDTQYF.

The CDR3 sequence is CASSQGLGYSYNEQFF. The CDR3 nucleotides are TGCGCCAGCAGCCAAGGATTGGGGTATTCCTACAATGAGCAGTTCTTC. The rearrangement joins TRBV4-3 to TRBJ2-1; D remains ambiguous. The CDR3 spans 16 residues. With 1 base removed from V and 1 base from J, the gap between germline ends came to 11 bases. Germline assignment: CDR1 LGHNA and CDR2 YSLEER.

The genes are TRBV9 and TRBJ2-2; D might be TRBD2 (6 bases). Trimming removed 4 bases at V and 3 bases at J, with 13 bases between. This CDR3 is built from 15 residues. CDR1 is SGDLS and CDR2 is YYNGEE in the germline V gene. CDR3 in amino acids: CASSPGRQHTGELFF. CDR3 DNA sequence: TGTGCCAGCAGCCCGGGGAGGCAGCACACCGGGGAGCTGTTTTTT.

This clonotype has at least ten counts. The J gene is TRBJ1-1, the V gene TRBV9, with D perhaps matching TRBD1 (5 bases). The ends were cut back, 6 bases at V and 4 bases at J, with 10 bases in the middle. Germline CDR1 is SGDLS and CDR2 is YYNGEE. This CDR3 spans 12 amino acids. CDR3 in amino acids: CASTAGGTEAFF. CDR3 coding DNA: TGTGCCAGCACGGCGGGGGGCACTGAAGCTTTCTTT.

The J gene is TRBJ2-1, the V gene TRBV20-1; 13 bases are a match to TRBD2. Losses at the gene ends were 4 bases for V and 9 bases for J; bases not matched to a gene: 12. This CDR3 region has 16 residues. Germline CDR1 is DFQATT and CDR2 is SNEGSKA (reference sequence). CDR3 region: CSAIGTSGTGRVEQFF. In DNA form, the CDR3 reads TGCAGTGCTATAGGGACTAGCGGGACCGGGCGGGTTGAGCAGTTCTTC.

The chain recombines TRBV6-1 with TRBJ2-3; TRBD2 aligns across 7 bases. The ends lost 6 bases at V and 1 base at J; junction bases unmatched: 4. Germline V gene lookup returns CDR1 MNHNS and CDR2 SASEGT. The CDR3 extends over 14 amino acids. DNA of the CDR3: TGTGCCAGCAGCGGGGGGTTCGGCACAGATACGCAGTATTTT. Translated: CASSGGFGTDTQYF.

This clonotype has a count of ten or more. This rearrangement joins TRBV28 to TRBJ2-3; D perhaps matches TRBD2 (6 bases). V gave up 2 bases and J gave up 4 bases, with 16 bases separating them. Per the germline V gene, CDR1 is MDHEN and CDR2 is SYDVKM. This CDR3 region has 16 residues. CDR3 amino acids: CASSLNRGGGADTQYF. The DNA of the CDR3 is TGTGCCAGCAGTTTAAATCGGGGAGGTGGCGCAGATACGCAGTATTTT.

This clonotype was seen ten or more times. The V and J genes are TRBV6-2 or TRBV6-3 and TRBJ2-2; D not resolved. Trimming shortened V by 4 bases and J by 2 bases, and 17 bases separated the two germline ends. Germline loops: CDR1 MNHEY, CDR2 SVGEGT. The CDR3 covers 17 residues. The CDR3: CASSSPRPEPNTGELFF. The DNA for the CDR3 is TGTGCCAGCAGTTCCCCCCGACCAGAACCAAACACCGGGGAGCTGTTTTTT.

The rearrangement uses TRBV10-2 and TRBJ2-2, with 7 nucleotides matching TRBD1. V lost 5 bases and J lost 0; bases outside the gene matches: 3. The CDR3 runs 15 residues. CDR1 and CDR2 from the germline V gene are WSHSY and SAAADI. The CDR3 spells CASSLTGPNTGELFF. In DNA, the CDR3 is TGCGCCAGCAGTCTGACAGGGCCGAACACCGGGGAGCTGTTTTTT.